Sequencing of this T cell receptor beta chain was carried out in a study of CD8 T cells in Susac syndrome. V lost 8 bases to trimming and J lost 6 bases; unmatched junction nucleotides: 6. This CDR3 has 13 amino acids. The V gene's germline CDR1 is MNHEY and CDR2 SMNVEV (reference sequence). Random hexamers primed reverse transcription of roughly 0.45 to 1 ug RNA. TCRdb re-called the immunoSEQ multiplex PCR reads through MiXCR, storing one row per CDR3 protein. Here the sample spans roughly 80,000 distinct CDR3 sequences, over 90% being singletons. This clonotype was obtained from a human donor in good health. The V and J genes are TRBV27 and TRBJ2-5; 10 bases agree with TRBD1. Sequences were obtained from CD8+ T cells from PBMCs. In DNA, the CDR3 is TGTGCCAGCCGAGGGACAGGGGAGAAGACCCAGTACTTC. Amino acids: CASRGTGEKTQYF.